Presented here are 26 T cell receptor beta chains from one specimen sequenced in a study of cytomegalovirus exposure and HLA in healthy donors (dated by TCRdb to 2017 to 2019). Library construction relied on the immunoSEQ multiplex PCR assay. The multiplex PCR relied on a mix of 60 forward primers for TCR Vbeta segments and 13 reverse primers for TCR Jbeta segments. In its TCRdb copy, this immuneACCESS table keeps in-frame sequences only and misses some clones. Where compared with another copy, unresolved V genes explain less than half of these, and the others have no known cause. The sample data list under 200,000 clones, and about 71% of these were observed just once. Jointly, the top ten make up over 1.2% of the sample. Sequencing was performed on PBMCs. The receptors come from a man aged 45 to 65 in good health and CMV-seronegative.

The V and J genes are TRBV5-4 and TRBJ2-5; 7 nucleotides line up with TRBD2. The CDR3 runs 14 residues. Germline lookup yields CDR1 SGHNT and CDR2 YYREEE (reference sequence). J was trimmed by 3 bases and V by 1 base; bases with no gene match: 3. The CDR3 DNA follows: TGTGCCAGCAGCTTGAGGGCGGGGGAAGAGACCCAGTACTTC. Amino acid sequence: CASSLRAGEETQYF.

This clone came up a few times. The chain links TRBV5-1 to TRBJ2-5; possible D gene TRBD2, 6 bases. Germline CDR1 reads SGHRS; CDR2 reads YFSETQ. V lost 3 bases, J lost 4 bases, and 13 bases lay in between. This CDR3 has 14 residues. Written as DNA, the CDR3 is TGCGCCAGCAGCTGGGGACTGGGGGGAGAGACCCAGTACTTC. Protein: CASSWGLGGETQYF.

This clone was detected a few times. This chain links TRBV19 with TRBJ1-5; 7 bases are shared with TRBD1. V shed 8 bases and J 6 bases; nucleotides not matched to a gene: 7. The CDR3 is made up of 13 amino acids. Looked up from germline, CDR1 is LNHDA and CDR2 is SQIVND (reference sequence). The CDR3: CASLRQGGQPQHF. CDR3 DNA: TGTGCCAGTCTTCGACAGGGTGGTCAGCCCCAGCATTTT.

The chain combines TRBV5-1 with TRBJ1-2, with D tentatively TRBD1 (5 bases). The CDR3 extends over 14 amino acids. V was trimmed by 4 bases and J by 0 bases, leaving 10 bases between them. Germline values: CDR1 SGHRS, CDR2 YFSETQ. CDR3 residues: CASSADSTNYGYTF. DNA for the CDR3: TGCGCCAGCAGCGCCGACAGTACTAACTATGGCTACACCTTC.

The chain carries TRBV4-3 and TRBJ1-2; TRBD1 matches 8 bases. CDR3 length equals 14 residues. The J segment lost 4 bases and the V segment lost 2 bases, leaving 3 bases of the junction unmatched. In germline, CDR1 is LGHNA, CDR2 YSLEER. CDR3 amino acids: CASSQPGTGYGYTF. The CDR3 nucleotides are TGCGCCAGCAGCCAACCCGGGACAGGCTATGGCTACACCTTC.

Note on this clone: A junction end diverges from the germline sequence, so it may reflect a read error. The chain joins TRBV4-2 to TRBJ1-1; D is unclear. The CDR3 has 16 amino acids. CDR1 is LGHNA, CDR2 YNFKEQ, per germline. The CDR3 protein is CGSSQGRNPEVTEAFF. In nucleotides, the CDR3 is TGTGGCAGCAGCCAAGGTAGGAATCCCGAGGTCACTGAAGCTTTCTTT.

This chain joins TRBV19 and TRBJ2-1; 7 bases are a match to TRBD1. This CDR3 has 16 amino acids. Germline-derived CDR1 and CDR2 are LNHDA and SQIVND (reference sequence). With V trimmed by 3 bases and J by 2 bases, 7 bases remained unmatched. CDR3 loop: CASSILVTGPYNEQFF. The CDR3 DNA reads TGTGCCAGTAGTATCCTGGTGACAGGGCCCTACAATGAGCAGTTCTTC.

The chain couples TRBV6-6 to TRBJ1-5, with 7 nucleotides matching TRBD1. The CDR3 consists of 16 residues. Looked up from germline, CDR1 is MNHNY and CDR2 is SVGAGI (reference sequence). Trimming removed 6 bases from V and 0 bases from J; junction bases left unmatched: 8. DNA for the CDR3: TGTGCCAGCAGACCTCAGGGGGGTCATAGCAATCAGCCCCAGCATTTT. Protein sequence: CASRPQGGHSNQPQHF.

J is TRBJ1-2 and V is TRBV7-6, with TRBD1 as a possible D gene (5 bases). The CDR3 runs 13 residues. Trimming took off 2 bases at V and 4 bases at J, with 8 bases between the two ends. Germline CDR1 reads SGHVS; CDR2 reads FNYEAQ. As DNA, the CDR3 is TGTGCCAGCAGCTTACAGGGAGGCTATGGCTACACCTTC. Encoded protein: CASSLQGGYGYTF.

The chain couples TRBV7-9 to TRBJ1-3; 10 nucleotides align to TRBD1. The CDR3 runs to 14 residues. Trimming at V came to 5 bases and at J to 9 bases, leaving 7 bases not matched to a gene. Germline CDR1 is SEHNR and CDR2 is FQNEAQ (reference sequence). The CDR3 sequence is CASSKAGTGVTIYF. The CDR3 coding sequence is TGTGCCAGCAGCAAGGCCGGGACAGGGGTCACCATATATTTT.

The J gene is TRBJ2-5, the V gene TRBV2; TRBD1 matches at 11 bases. Germline V gene lookup returns CDR1 SNHLY and CDR2 FYNNEI. This CDR3 contains 14 residues. The V and J ends lost 6 bases and 2 bases, in that order; junction bases with no gene match: 2. The CDR3 is CASSRDRGQETQYF. The DNA for the CDR3 is TGTGCCAGCAGCAGGGACAGGGGGCAAGAGACCCAGTACTTC.

The chain employs TRBV9 and TRBJ2-7; TRBD1 matches 12 bases. The CDR3 is 15 amino acids. V shed 4 bases, J shed 4 bases, and the junction held 6 bases outside the gene matches. Germline CDR1 reads SGDLS; CDR2 reads YYNGEE. The CDR3: CASSSGTGGAYEQYF. CDR3 bases: TGTGCCAGCAGCTCCGGGACAGGGGGCGCGTACGAGCAGTACTTC.

The chain has TRBV5-1 and TRBJ2-3; 8 bases agree with TRBD2. Unmatched junction bases numbered 0, after V lost 3 bases and J lost 0 bases. Germline CDR1 and CDR2: SGHRS and YFSETQ. The length of the CDR3 is 14 residues. The CDR3 region is CASSSSGSTDTQYF. The CDR3 DNA sequence: TGCGCCAGCAGCTCTAGCGGGAGCACAGATACGCAGTATTTT. Complete variable domain (other parts from reference TRBV5-1 and TRBJ2-3): KAGVTQTPRYLIKTRGQQVTLSCSPISGHRSVSWYQQTPGQGLQFLFEYFSETQRNKGNFPGRFSGRQFSNSRSEMNVSTLELGDSALYLCASSSSGSTDTQYFGPGTRLTVL.

This chain uses TRBV21-1 with TRBJ2-7; no DNA check was done on the table's D call, TRBD2. TRBV21-1 is listed as a pseudogene. This CDR3 has 15 amino acids. The CDR3 DNA reads as TGTGCCAGCAGCAAAGCAGCCCTTATAGTTGACGAGCAGTACTTC. It specifies CASSKAALIVDEQYF.

This clone showed up just a few times. The chain has TRBV18 and TRBJ1-5, with 12 positions matching TRBD1. V lost 3 bases and J lost 6; bases outside the gene matches: 6. The V gene's germline CDR1 is KGHSH and CDR2 LQKENI. This CDR3 is built from 16 residues. The CDR3 loop is CASSPRDRGQGQPQHF. Here the CDR3 DNA reads TGTGCCAGCTCACCCCGGGACAGGGGGCAAGGTCAGCCCCAGCATTTT. The full variable domain, rest sourced from reference TRBV18 and TRBJ1-5, is NAGVMQNPRHLVRRRGQEARLRCSPMKGHSHVYWYRQLPEEGLKFMVYLQKENIIDESGMPKERFSAEFPKEGPSILRIQQVVRGDSAAYFCASSPRDRGQGQPQHFGDGTRLSIL.

The gene calls are TRBV28 and TRBJ1-5; tentatively, D is TRBD1 (6 bases). Per the germline V gene, CDR1 is MDHEN and CDR2 is SYDVKM. This CDR3 region has 14 residues. Trimming took off 6 bases at V and 3 bases at J, with 12 bases between the two ends. The CDR3 loop reads CASRAGGANQPQHF. CDR3 coding DNA: TGTGCCAGCAGAGCGGGGGGGGCCAATCAGCCCCAGCATTTT. The full variable domain, its missing parts supplied by reference TRBV28 and TRBJ1-5, is DVKVTQSSRYLVKRTGEKVFLECVQDMDHENMFWYRQDPGLGLRLIYFSYDVKMKEKGDIPEGYSVSREKKERFSLILESASTNQTSMYLCASRAGGANQPQHFGDGTRLSIL.

This clone has just a few counts. This rearrangement joins TRBV28 to TRBJ1-2; TRBD1 matches at 12 bases. Germline V CDR1 and CDR2: MDHEN, SYDVKM. This CDR3 has 16 residues. The V and J ends lost 5 bases and 4 bases, in that order; junction bases with no gene match: 8. For the CDR3, the DNA is TGTGCCAGCAGTGTAACTGGGACAGGGGGCTTCTATGGCTACACCTTC. As protein: CASSVTGTGGFYGYTF.

The rearrangement uses TRBV28 and TRBJ1-1; the D gene is possibly TRBD1 (6 bases). Germline-derived CDR1 and CDR2 are MDHEN and SYDVKM. V was pared by 6 bases and J by 2 bases, with 16 bases between. The CDR3 spans 15 residues. The CDR3 protein is CASSPAQGSNTEAFF. As DNA, the CDR3 is TGTGCCAGCAGCCCCGCACAGGGCAGCAACACTGAAGCTTTCTTT.

Only a few counts were recorded for this clone. The V and J genes are TRBV11-3 and TRBJ2-2; TRBD1 matches at 8 bases. Losses at the gene ends were 4 bases for V and 2 bases for J; bases not matched to a gene: 3. From germline, CDR1 is SGHNT and CDR2 YENEEA. The CDR3 length is 15 residues. CDR3 nucleotide sequence: TGTGCCAGCAGCTGGACAGGGTTTAACACCGGGGAGCTGTTTTTT. Translation gives CASSWTGFNTGELFF. Full variable domain (remainder filled in from reference TRBV11-3 and TRBJ2-2): EAGVVQSPRYKIIEKKQPVAFWCNPISGHNTLYWYLQNLGQGPELLIRYENEEAVDDSQLPKDRFSAERLKGVDSTLKIQPAELGDSAVYLCASSWTGFNTGELFFGEGSRLTVL.

This chain joins TRBV28 and TRBJ1-5, with D maybe TRBD1 (5 bases). Trimming removed 4 bases from V and 0 bases from J, with 13 bases in between. The CDR3 is 16 amino acids. CDR1 and CDR2 (germline): MDHEN, SYDVKM. The chain's CDR3 is CASSSGGFYSNQPQHF. The CDR3 coding sequence is TGTGCCAGCAGTTCCGGGGGGTTCTATAGCAATCAGCCCCAGCATTTT.

The chain recombines TRBV7-2 with TRBJ1-2, with a weak D call TRBD1 (6 bases). This CDR3 comprises 13 residues. The germline V gene encodes CDR1 SGHTA and CDR2 FQGNSA. Trimming left V 5 bases short and J 8 bases short, with 15 bases between. DNA for the CDR3: TGTGCCAGCAGCAAAGGGGGGGTCTGGGGCTACACCTTC. It yields the protein CASSKGGVWGYTF.

This rearrangement joins TRBV5-6 to TRBJ2-7; 8 positions agree with TRBD2. V gave up 3 bases and J gave up 2 bases; unmatched junction bases: 13. In germline, CDR1 is SGHDT, CDR2 YYEEEE. The CDR3 has 17 residues. The CDR3 loop is CASSSGGLGRVTYEQYF. CDR3 in DNA: TGTGCCAGCAGCTCGGGGGGGCTGGGGAGGGTGACCTACGAGCAGTACTTC.

V usage is TRBV7-2 and J usage is TRBJ1-5, with 7 positions matching TRBD1. The CDR3 covers 16 residues. Germline V gene lookup returns CDR1 SGHTA and CDR2 FQGNSA. V shed 1 base and J 4 bases; nucleotides not matched to a gene: 7. The CDR3 DNA follows: TGTGCCAGCAGCTTAGAGGGACAGCTCCCAAATCAGCCCCAGCATTTT. It codes for CASSLEGQLPNQPQHF.

The genes are TRBV7-2 and TRBJ1-3, with 9 bases that match TRBD1. With V trimmed by 1 base and J by 2 bases, 0 bases remained unmatched. The germline V gene encodes CDR1 SGHTA and CDR2 FQGNSA. This CDR3 has 15 residues. The CDR3 sequence: CASSLDRGPGNTIYF. In DNA, the CDR3 is TGTGCCAGCAGCTTAGACAGGGGGCCTGGAAACACCATATATTTT.

The chain couples TRBV6-1 to TRBJ1-2; D is perhaps TRBD1 (6 bases). V gave up 2 bases and J gave up 4 bases, with 14 bases separating them. The CDR3 is 15 residues long. The germline V gene encodes CDR1 MNHNS and CDR2 SASEGT. The CDR3: CASSEKSQGLYGYTF. CDR3 sequence (DNA): TGTGCCAGCAGTGAAAAGTCTCAGGGGCTCTATGGCTACACCTTC.

Worth noting for this clone: The sample holds other DNA sequences that translate to the same CDR3. The rearrangement uses TRBV7-2 and TRBJ1-1; D is unclear. V gave up 0 bases and J gave up 1 base, with 6 bases separating them. Germline CDR1 reads SGHTA; CDR2 reads FQGNSA. The CDR3 totals 14 residues. The CDR3 DNA reads as TGTGCCAGCAGCTTAGCCTACGCGAACACTGAAGCTTTCTTT. Translating it yields CASSLAYANTEAFF.